A selection of T cell receptor beta chains follows, all from one sample in a study of human T cells and chemical hapten exposure. Via MiXCR, TCRdb re-called the RACE reads, giving one row per CDR3 protein. The top ten clones hold about 1.4% of a sample with 70,000 to 85,000 distinct CDR3 sequences, approximately 8.6% of them seen once. What was sequenced was whole blood. The source of these receptors is a male donor in good health. Some clones in this sample may be carry-over from other donors' samples. Each CDR3 is given with its conserved first and last residue. A D gene is named only where the DNA matches it firmly. Clone size is not always given. Where it is, it says once, few, many or a class for expanded clones.

d_call: TRBD2
clone_size: many
j_call: TRBJ2-3
v_call: TRBV15
cdr3_aa: CATSRDGGGDTQYF
cdr3_nt: TGTGCCACCAGCAGAGATGGGGGGGGAGATACGCAGTATTTT

d_call: NA
clone_size: NA
j_call: TRBJ2-5
v_call: TRBV20-1
cdr3_aa: CSAKPVDGETQYF
cdr3_nt: TGCAGTGCTAAACCCGTGGACGGGGAGACCCAGTACTTC

d_call: NA
clone_size: many
j_call: TRBJ1-4
v_call: TRBV20-1
cdr3_aa: CSARDSRANEKLFF
cdr3_nt: TGCAGTGCTAGAGATTCGCGAGCTAATGAAAAACTGTTTTTT

d_call: TRBD2
clone_size: many
j_call: TRBJ2-3
v_call: TRBV13
cdr3_aa: CASSLEAPVTSGGAADTQYF
cdr3_nt: TGTGCCAGCAGCTTAGAGGCCCCCGTGACTAGCGGGGGGGCTGCAGATACGCAGTATTTT

d_call: NA
clone_size: few
j_call: TRBJ1-1
v_call: TRBV29-1
cdr3_aa: CSFESGMNTEAFF
cdr3_nt: TGCAGCTTTGAATCAGGGATGAACACTGAAGCTTTCTTT

d_call: NA
clone_size: NA
j_call: TRBJ1-1
v_call: TRBV29-1
cdr3_aa: CSVFLGSTEAFF
cdr3_nt: TGCAGCGTGTTCTTGGGGAGCACTGAAGCTTTCTTT

d_call: NA
clone_size: few
j_call: TRBJ2-5
v_call: TRBV29-1
cdr3_aa: CSVGGRVSQETQYF
cdr3_nt: TGCAGCGTTGGGGGCAGGGTGTCCCAAGAGACCCAGTACTTC

d_call: NA
clone_size: few
j_call: TRBJ1-1
v_call: TRBV12-3/TRBV12-4
cdr3_aa: CASSLGIEKGEAFF
cdr3_nt: TGTGCCAGCTCCCTCGGCATCGAGAAGGGTGAAGCTTTCTTT

d_call: NA
clone_size: NA
j_call: TRBJ1-1
v_call: TRBV6-5
cdr3_aa: CASSYSITWMNTEAFF
cdr3_nt: TGTGCCAGCAGTTACTCGATTACGTGGATGAACACTGAAGCTTTCTTT

d_call: TRBD1
clone_size: NA
j_call: TRBJ2-3
v_call: TRBV18
cdr3_aa: CASSPGTGTDTQYF
cdr3_nt: TGTGCCAGCTCACCCGGGACAGGCACAGATACGCAGTATTTT

d_call: TRBD2
clone_size: NA
j_call: TRBJ2-3
v_call: TRBV20-1
cdr3_aa: CSARGQREGLGTQYF
cdr3_nt: TGCAGTGCTAGAGGTCAGCGGGAGGGCCTTGGTACGCAGTATTTT

d_call: TRBD1
clone_size: few
j_call: TRBJ2-7
v_call: TRBV2
cdr3_aa: CASSEGQGPAEQYF
cdr3_nt: TGTGCCAGCAGTGAAGGACAGGGGCCTGCCGAGCAGTACTTC

d_call: TRBD2
clone_size: few
j_call: TRBJ2-7
v_call: TRBV6-5
cdr3_aa: CASSYDSGITPYEQYF
cdr3_nt: TGTGCCAGCAGTTACGATAGCGGGATAACTCCCTACGAGCAGTACTTC

d_call: TRBD2
clone_size: few
j_call: TRBJ2-1
v_call: TRBV27
cdr3_aa: CASRLSGTSSYNEQFF
cdr3_nt: TGTGCCAGCAGGCTTAGCGGGACGAGCTCCTACAATGAGCAGTTCTTC

d_call: NA
clone_size: few
j_call: TRBJ1-1
v_call: TRBV6-2/TRBV6-3
cdr3_aa: CASTVQGDTEAFF
cdr3_nt: TGTGCCAGCACCGTACAGGGTGACACTGAAGCTTTCTTT

d_call: NA
clone_size: many
j_call: TRBJ2-4
v_call: TRBV10-3
cdr3_aa: CAISGADNIQYF
cdr3_nt: TGTGCCATCAGTGGGGCTGACAACATTCAGTACTTC

d_call: NA
clone_size: NA
j_call: TRBJ2-3
v_call: TRBV7-8
cdr3_aa: CASSLDTSGFATQYF
cdr3_nt: TGTGCCAGCAGCTTAGATACATCCGGGTTTGCTACGCAGTATTTT

d_call: TRBD1
clone_size: many
j_call: TRBJ1-2
v_call: TRBV6-6
cdr3_aa: CASSSSGQGNYGYTF
cdr3_nt: TGTGCCAGCAGTTCCTCCGGACAGGGAAACTATGGCTACACCTTC

d_call: NA
clone_size: many
j_call: TRBJ2-1
v_call: TRBV29-1
cdr3_aa: CSVKGTFEQFF
cdr3_nt: TGCAGCGTTAAAGGGACATTTGAGCAGTTCTTC

d_call: NA
clone_size: many
j_call: TRBJ1-1
v_call: TRBV5-5
cdr3_aa: CASSYRDAWRGTEAFF
cdr3_nt: TGTGCCAGCAGCTACCGGGACGCCTGGAGGGGCACTGAAGCTTTCTTT

d_call: NA
clone_size: few
j_call: TRBJ1-6
v_call: TRBV4-3
cdr3_aa: CASSQETSSYNSPLHF
cdr3_nt: TGCGCCAGCAGCCAAGAAACGAGCTCCTATAATTCACCCCTCCACTTT

d_call: TRBD1
clone_size: NA
j_call: TRBJ2-1
v_call: TRBV18
cdr3_aa: CASSPRQGAVNEQFF
cdr3_nt: TGTGCCAGCTCACCAAGACAGGGGGCGGTCAATGAGCAGTTCTTC

d_call: TRBD2
clone_size: NA
j_call: TRBJ2-1
v_call: TRBV2
cdr3_aa: CASSEASLAGVEQFF
cdr3_nt: TGTGCCAGCAGTGAAGCGAGTCTAGCGGGAGTTGAGCAGTTCTTC

d_call: NA
clone_size: many
j_call: TRBJ2-7
v_call: TRBV6-8
cdr3_aa: CASRGHEQYF
cdr3_nt: TGTGCCAGCAGGGGACACGAGCAGTACTTC

d_call: NA
clone_size: NA
j_call: TRBJ2-7
v_call: TRBV12-3/TRBV12-4
cdr3_aa: CASSPAPSAYEQYF
cdr3_nt: TGTGCCAGCAGTCCAGCCCCATCAGCCTACGAGCAGTACTTC

d_call: NA
clone_size: NA
j_call: TRBJ2-7
v_call: TRBV19
cdr3_aa: CASSIGNVPYEQYF
cdr3_nt: TGTGCCAGTAGTATCGGAAATGTTCCCTACGAGCAGTACTTC

d_call: TRBD1
clone_size: few
j_call: TRBJ1-1
v_call: TRBV6-5
cdr3_aa: CASRGTGVNTEAFF
cdr3_nt: TGTGCCAGCAGGGGGACAGGGGTGAACACTGAAGCTTTCTTT

d_call: NA
clone_size: few
j_call: TRBJ1-5
v_call: TRBV6-2/TRBV6-3
cdr3_aa: CASSYRQPNQPQHF
cdr3_nt: TGTGCCAGCAGTTACAGACAGCCCAATCAGCCCCAGCATTTT

d_call: NA
clone_size: few
j_call: TRBJ1-1
v_call: TRBV20-1
cdr3_aa: CSATSPIMNTEAFF
cdr3_nt: TGCAGCGCCACCAGCCCGATTATGAACACTGAAGCTTTCTTT

d_call: NA
clone_size: few
j_call: TRBJ1-6
v_call: TRBV7-6
cdr3_aa: CASSLAPGKGSPLHF
cdr3_nt: TGTGCCAGCAGCTTAGCTCCCGGGAAGGGCTCACCCCTCCACTTT

d_call: NA
clone_size: few
j_call: TRBJ2-5
v_call: TRBV3-1
cdr3_aa: CASRGIGETQYF
cdr3_nt: TGTGCCAGCAGGGGAATTGGTGAGACCCAGTACTTC

d_call: NA
clone_size: NA
j_call: TRBJ2-3
v_call: TRBV12-3/TRBV12-4
cdr3_aa: CASNLGITDTQYF
cdr3_nt: TGTGCCAGCAATTTGGGTATAACAGATACGCAGTATTTT

d_call: NA
clone_size: once
j_call: TRBJ2-7
v_call: TRBV6-1
cdr3_aa: CASSDFPGQQVLSYEQYF
cdr3_nt: TGTGCCAGCAGCGATTTTCCGGGACAACAAGTCCTCTCCTACGAGCAGTACTTC

d_call: TRBD2
clone_size: few
j_call: TRBJ2-3
v_call: TRBV12-3/TRBV12-4
cdr3_aa: CASSLSGGSTDTQYF
cdr3_nt: TGTGCCAGCAGTTTATCGGGGGGTAGCACAGATACGCAGTATTTT

d_call: NA
clone_size: many
j_call: TRBJ2-7
v_call: TRBV3-1
cdr3_aa: CASSQNRDALPYEQYF
cdr3_nt: TGTGCCAGCAGCCAAAACCGGGACGCCCTGCCCTACGAGCAGTACTTC

d_call: TRBD1
clone_size: few
j_call: TRBJ2-5
v_call: TRBV5-1
cdr3_aa: CASSPGTGQEETQYF
cdr3_nt: TGCGCCAGCAGCCCTGGGACAGGGCAAGAGGAGACCCAGTACTTC

d_call: NA
clone_size: NA
j_call: TRBJ1-6
v_call: TRBV6-5
cdr3_aa: CASSYSSSPLHF
cdr3_nt: TGTGCCAGCAGTTACTCGTCTTCACCCCTCCACTTT

d_call: NA
clone_size: few
j_call: TRBJ1-1
v_call: TRBV10-2
cdr3_aa: CASSEPKKEAFF
cdr3_nt: TGCGCCAGCAGTGAGCCTAAAAAGGAAGCTTTCTTT

d_call: TRBD2
clone_size: few
j_call: TRBJ2-3
v_call: TRBV5-1
cdr3_aa: CASSPGLARLTDTQYF
cdr3_nt: TGCGCCAGCAGCCCCGGACTAGCGAGACTCACAGATACGCAGTATTTT

d_call: NA
clone_size: NA
j_call: TRBJ2-1
v_call: TRBV21-1
cdr3_aa: CASSFEGGGQFF
cdr3_nt: TGTGCCAGCAGCTTCGAGGGGGGGGGCCAGTTCTTC

d_call: NA
clone_size: NA
j_call: TRBJ2-1
v_call: TRBV4-3
cdr3_aa: CASSQEARSPNEQFF
cdr3_nt: TGCGCCAGCAGCCAAGAGGCGAGGTCACCGAATGAGCAGTTCTTC

d_call: NA
clone_size: NA
j_call: TRBJ1-6
v_call: TRBV20-1
cdr3_aa: CSAPTGSNSPLHF
cdr3_nt: TGCAGTGCCCCCACAGGATCGAATTCACCCCTCCACTTT

d_call: TRBD1
clone_size: NA
j_call: TRBJ1-1
v_call: TRBV6-1
cdr3_aa: CASSVRGPLIPEAFF
cdr3_nt: TGTGCCAGCAGTGTCAGGGGGCCGCTTATCCCTGAAGCTTTCTTT

d_call: NA
clone_size: few
j_call: TRBJ1-3
v_call: TRBV11-2
cdr3_aa: CASSFAGSGNTIYF
cdr3_nt: TGTGCCAGCAGCTTCGCAGGGAGTGGAAACACCATATATTTT

d_call: NA
clone_size: NA
j_call: TRBJ2-7
v_call: TRBV20-1
cdr3_aa: CSARDHGGSLTRNEQYF
cdr3_nt: TGCAGTGCTAGAGATCACGGGGGATCCCTAACTCGGAACGAGCAGTACTTC

d_call: NA
clone_size: many
j_call: TRBJ1-1
v_call: TRBV24-1
cdr3_aa: CATKRERNTEAFF
cdr3_nt: TGTGCCACCAAGCGGGAGAGAAACACTGAAGCTTTCTTT

d_call: TRBD2
clone_size: NA
j_call: TRBJ2-1
v_call: TRBV27
cdr3_aa: CASRGGLLYEQFF
cdr3_nt: TGTGCCAGCAGGGGGGGGTTACTCTATGAGCAGTTCTTC

d_call: NA
clone_size: few
j_call: TRBJ1-6
v_call: TRBV6-2/TRBV6-3
cdr3_aa: CASTQLRQLDNSPLHF
cdr3_nt: TGTGCCAGCACGCAACTTAGACAGTTGGATAATTCACCCCTCCACTTT

d_call: NA
clone_size: few
j_call: TRBJ1-2
v_call: TRBV29-1
cdr3_aa: CSVENGGYGYTF
cdr3_nt: TGCAGCGTTGAGAATGGGGGATATGGCTACACCTTC

d_call: NA
clone_size: NA
j_call: TRBJ2-3
v_call: TRBV7-9
cdr3_aa: CASSAPTDTQYF
cdr3_nt: TGTGCCAGCAGCGCCCCCACAGATACGCAGTATTTT

d_call: TRBD1
clone_size: many
j_call: TRBJ1-2
v_call: TRBV20-1
cdr3_aa: CSAPQTGVAYGYTF
cdr3_nt: TGCAGTGCCCCCCAGACAGGGGTTGCATATGGCTACACCTTC

d_call: TRBD1
clone_size: NA
j_call: TRBJ1-1
v_call: TRBV20-1
cdr3_aa: CSAKGQAGETEAFF
cdr3_nt: TGCAGTGCTAAAGGACAGGCGGGTGAAACTGAAGCTTTCTTT

d_call: NA
clone_size: NA
j_call: TRBJ2-1
v_call: TRBV10-3
cdr3_aa: CAISREGLGQSSYNEQFF
cdr3_nt: TGTGCCATCAGCCGCGAGGGATTAGGTCAAAGCTCCTACAATGAGCAGTTCTTC